One sample yielded the 15 T cell receptor beta chains listed below, sequenced in a study of a mutant IDH1 vaccine in newly diagnosed glioma. Repertoires were generated with immunoSEQ multiplex PCR, while TCRdb's copy carries only in-frame clones and drops some. The sample carries roughly 60,000 clones, approximately 81% recorded once. No antigen has been identified for these receptors. This sample's time point: week 23, last vaccination. All doses held 300 ug of mutant IDH1 20-mer peptide, with topical imiquimod. This material consisted of PBMCs, taken from a glioma patient whose treatment included an IDH1 peptide vaccine. These receptors were collected from a man in his thirties or forties with glioma.

The chain joins TRBV11-2 to TRBJ1-1; possible D gene TRBD1, 6 bases. Deletions cut 3 bases from V and 9 bases from J, with 8 bases between. The CDR3 is 11 amino acids. The V gene's germline CDR1 is SGHAT and CDR2 FQNNGV. The CDR3 loop reads CASSFGQKAFF. CDR3 DNA: TGTGCCAGCAGCTTTGGACAGAAAGCTTTCTTT.

The sample holds one count of this clone. The chain carries TRBV5-8 and TRBJ1-2; D is uncertain. Trimming took off 2 bases at V and 13 bases at J, with 9 bases between the two ends. Germline V gives CDR1 SGHTS, CDR2 YDEGEE. The CDR3 consists of 10 residues. CDR3 sequence (DNA): TGTGCCAGCAGCTTCAGTGAGGCCACCTTC. Its protein is CASSFSEATF.

The V and J genes are TRBV27 and TRBJ1-4, with 7 nucleotides matching TRBD1. J gave up 0 bases and V 7 bases, and 11 bases lay outside the gene matches. The CDR3 runs to 17 residues. Germline-derived CDR1 and CDR2 are MNHEY and SMNVEV (reference sequence). CDR3 sequence (DNA): TGTGCCAGCAAACCCTACAGGGGACGGCCAACTAATGAAAAACTGTTTTTT. Translated, it gives CASKPYRGRPTNEKLFF.

V gene TRBV10-1 combines with J gene TRBJ2-3, with TRBD1 matching 8 bases. V shed 6 bases and J 1 base; nucleotides not matched to a gene: 0. Germline-derived CDR1 and CDR2 are WNHNN and SYGVQD (reference sequence). This CDR3 spans 13 amino acids. CDR3 in amino acids: CASRDRGTDTQYF. For the CDR3, the DNA is TGCGCCAGCAGGGACAGGGGCACAGATACGCAGTATTTT.

The chain has TRBV27 and TRBJ2-5; 12 positions agree with TRBD2. Germline CDR1 MNHEY, CDR2 SMNVEV (reference sequence). J gave up 5 bases and V 8 bases, and 12 bases lay outside the gene matches. The CDR3 spans 16 residues. The CDR3 region is CASLRLAGDRGETQYF. Here the CDR3 DNA reads TGTGCCAGCTTAAGACTAGCGGGGGATCGAGGGGAGACCCAGTACTTC.

This clone was recorded a few times. Other nucleotide sequences in the sample specify the same CDR3. The CDR3 DNA sequence: TGTGCCAGCAGTGACTCGACTAGCGGGGGAGATACGCAGTATTTT. This encodes CASSDSTSGGDTQYF. The rearrangement uses TRBV6-4 and TRBJ2-3; 12 bases line up with TRBD2. The junction had 0 bases not matched to a gene; V was cut back by 0 bases and J by 5 bases. CDR1 MRHNA and CDR2 SNTAGT come from the germline V gene. The CDR3 covers 15 residues.

The V and J genes are TRBV7-9 and TRBJ1-3; 9 bases agree with TRBD1. CDR1 SEHNR and CDR2 FQNEAQ come from the germline V gene (reference sequence). The CDR3 is made up of 17 amino acids. V was clipped by 2 bases and J by 7 bases; unmatched bases: 12. The CDR3: CASSLTPTGGLFNTIYF. In DNA form, the CDR3 reads TGTGCCAGCAGCTTAACCCCTACAGGGGGCCTCTTTAACACCATATATTTT.

CDR3 residues: CASSLLVGDNYGYTF. The CDR3, as DNA: TGTGCCAGCAGTTTATTAGTTGGAGATAACTATGGCTACACCTTC. The genes are TRBV28 and TRBJ1-2; D unclear. This CDR3 spans 15 amino acids. Germline V lookup: CDR1 MDHEN, CDR2 SYDVKM. V was trimmed by 1 base and J by 1 base, leaving 10 bases between them.

This sequence joins TRBV7-9 and TRBJ2-1; unclear D gene. V was trimmed by 2 bases and J by 2 bases, leaving 13 bases between them. The V gene's germline CDR1 is SEHNR and CDR2 FQNEAQ (reference sequence). This CDR3 has 16 amino acids. The CDR3 spells CASSLPSLAAYNEQFF. The CDR3 DNA is TGTGCCAGCAGCTTACCGAGCCTGGCGGCCTACAATGAGCAGTTCTTC.

The V and J genes are TRBV9 and TRBJ2-2, with 7 positions matching TRBD1. Losses at the gene ends were 0 bases for V and 3 bases for J; bases not matched to a gene: 5. The CDR3 sequence is 16 residues long. Germline values: CDR1 SGDLS, CDR2 YYNGEE. CDR3 nucleotides: TGTGCCAGCAGCGTAGTACAGGGGTCGGACACCGGGGAGCTGTTTTTT. Its translation: CASSVVQGSDTGELFF.

V is TRBV5-1 and J is TRBJ2-5, with TRBD1 as a possible D gene (5 bases). This CDR3 contains 13 residues. Looked up from germline, CDR1 is SGHRS and CDR2 is YFSETQ. V gave up 3 bases and J gave up 5 bases, with 11 bases separating them. Here the CDR3 DNA reads TGCGCCAGCAGCTACCGACAGACGGAGACCCAGTACTTC. It specifies CASSYRQTETQYF. The complete variable domain, with remaining parts taken from reference TRBV5-1 and TRBJ2-5, reads KAGVTQTPRYLIKTRGQQVTLSCSPISGHRSVSWYQQTPGQGLQFLFEYFSETQRNKGNFPGRFSGRQFSNSRSEMNVSTLELGDSALYLCASSYRQTETQYFGPGTRLLVL.

The rearrangement uses TRBV6-6 and TRBJ2-7; TRBD1 matches at 7 bases. The CDR3 has 16 amino acids. Germline lookup yields CDR1 MNHNY and CDR2 SVGAGI (reference sequence). V trimming: 7 bases; J trimming: 3 bases; junction bases outside the gene matches: 15. This CDR3 is CASKTTMRDSGYEQYF. CDR3 coding DNA: TGTGCCAGCAAAACTACTATGAGGGACAGCGGCTACGAGCAGTACTTC.

This chain links TRBV5-4 with TRBJ2-3, with 8 bases matching TRBD2. In germline, CDR1 is SGHNT, CDR2 YYREEE (reference sequence). J was trimmed by 2 bases and V by 9 bases; bases with no gene match: 11. The CDR3 runs to 15 residues. The CDR3 DNA sequence: TGTGCCATCAGTGCGGGACTAGACCCCACAGATACGCAGTATTTT. The encoded protein is CAISAGLDPTDTQYF. Drawing the rest from reference TRBV5-4 and TRBJ2-3, the complete variable domain is ETGVTQSPTHLIKTRGQQVTLRCSSQSGHNTVSWYQQALGQGPQFIFQYYREEENGRGNFPPRFSGLQFPNYSSELNVNALELDDSALYLCAISAGLDPTDTQYFGPGTRLTVL.

The V call is TRBV18, the J call TRBJ2-1; 8 bases are a match to TRBD1. There are 17 residues in the CDR3. The trim removed 3 bases at V and 5 bases at J, leaving 12 bases unmatched. Germline values: CDR1 KGHSH, CDR2 LQKENI. The CDR3 sequence: CASSPYFRGLQDNEQFF. CDR3 nucleotide sequence: TGTGCCAGCTCACCGTACTTCAGGGGGCTACAAGACAATGAGCAGTTCTTC.

V and J are TRBV7-8 and TRBJ1-2; no reliable D call. Germline loops: CDR1 SGHVS, CDR2 FQNEAQ. This CDR3 has 16 residues. The ends were cut back, 5 bases at V and 1 base at J, with 17 bases in the middle. The CDR3 DNA reads as TGTGCCAGCAGCCCACTCGTAAGAGTTGGTAACTATGGCTACACCTTC. Encoded protein: CASSPLVRVGNYGYTF.